Listed below are T cell receptor beta chains from one sample, sequenced in a study of T cell responses to AZD1222 COVID-19 vaccine. Method: immunoSEQ multiplex PCR; TCRdb's copy keeps in-frame clones and lacks some. Of 100,000 to 120,000 clones listed, just under 95% are singletons. The sequencing used peripheral blood, collected 28 days after the second AZD1222 dose. Source of these receptors: an adult who received the AZD1222 COVID-19 vaccine. Both conserved end residues are part of each CDR3. For some rows the clone size is stated as once, few or many, or as a class when expanded; others skip it.

>TRBJ2-2|-|TRBV18
CASSPMGNTGELFF
>TRBJ1-1|-|TRBV19
CASNPRDRVNEAFF
>TRBJ1-3|once|TRBV7-2
CASSYDRVPGNTIYF
>TRBJ2-5|-|TRBV28
CASNLQGSQETQYF
>TRBJ2-1|-|TRBV18
CASSPSSGYNEQFF
>TRBJ2-7|-|TRBV29-1
CSVWDSRHEQYF
>TRBJ1-2|-|TRBV4-2
CASSQNTGGYGYTF
>TRBJ1-4|-|TRBV5-1
CASSLGQVLNEKLFF
>TRBJ1-5|once|TRBV12-3/TRBV12-4
CASSLGNQPQHF
>TRBJ1-3|-|TRBV9
CASSVVGSSGNTIYF
>TRBJ2-7|-|TRBV6-2/TRBV6-3
CASSLPGAGQYF
>TRBJ1-4|once|TRBV7-2
CASSLEWYEDEKLFF
>TRBJ2-7|-|TRBV6-5
CASSKGDNSYEQYF
>TRBJ1-1|-|TRBV5-6
CASSLIPGRLNTEAFF
>TRBJ1-1|-|TRBV25-1
CASSSSVFGRGTEAFF
>TRBJ1-2|-|TRBV12-3/TRBV12-4
CASSLSGGAYTF
>TRBJ2-4|once|TRBV7-2
CASSPGARQGNIQYF
>TRBJ2-7|-|TRBV5-4
CASSLGTTLEQYF
>TRBJ2-2|-|TRBV24-1
CATSDPTGTGRTGELFF
>TRBJ1-4|-|TRBV5-1
CASSRRPTGTNEKLFF
>TRBJ1-6|-|TRBV5-4
CASSEDRVNSPLHF
>TRBJ2-6|-|TRBV10-3
CAISEGLAGVTGANVLTF
>TRBJ1-4|-|TRBV6-5
CASSYSMGHGEKLFF
>TRBJ1-4|-|TRBV19
CASSLPGQGHEKLFF
>TRBJ2-1|once|TRBV24-1
CATSDLRDRDEQFF
>TRBJ1-3|-|TRBV30
CAWSAQGAGGNTIYF
>TRBJ2-3|-|TRBV4-2
CASRDSGFGTDTQYF
>TRBJ2-2|-|TRBV7-2
CASSRHLNEWDTGELFF
>TRBJ2-7|few|TRBV10-3
CAISESDSSYEQYF